A single TCR beta chain is shown here with its context. Its antigen is unknown. The CDR3 has 15 amino acids. V was clipped by 3 bases and J by 4 bases; unmatched bases: 6. CDR1 is SGHKS, CDR2 YYEKEE, per germline (reference sequence). The record originates from a study of T cell responses to AZD1222 COVID-19 vaccine. Findings of the study overall: Among those given AZD1222, only six or seven were seropositive at baseline. Clonal diversity was possibly underestimated; the donors were predominantly white British and more often female.

Pooling covered second doses at about 4 or about 12 weeks. Produced via immunoSEQ multiplex PCR; TCRdb's table is partial and in-frame only. Of around 200,000 clones in the sample, around 89% were seen once. This rearrangement joins TRBV5-5 to TRBJ1-4; TRBD1 aligns across 7 bases. Material: peripheral blood, obtained 28 days after the second AZD1222 dose. This clonotype was obtained from an adult who received the AZD1222 COVID-19 vaccine. The CDR3 sequence: CASSSQGQFNEKLFF. In DNA form, the CDR3 reads TGTGCCAGCAGCTCACAGGGGCAGTTTAATGAAAAACTGTTTTTT.